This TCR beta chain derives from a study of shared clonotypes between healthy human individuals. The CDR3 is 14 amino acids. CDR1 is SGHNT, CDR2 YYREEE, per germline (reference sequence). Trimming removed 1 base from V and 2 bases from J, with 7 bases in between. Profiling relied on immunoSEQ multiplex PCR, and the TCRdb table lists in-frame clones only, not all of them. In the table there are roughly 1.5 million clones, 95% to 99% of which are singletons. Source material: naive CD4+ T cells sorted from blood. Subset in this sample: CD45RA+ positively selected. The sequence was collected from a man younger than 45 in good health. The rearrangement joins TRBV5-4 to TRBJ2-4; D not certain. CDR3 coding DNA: TGTGCCAGCAGCTTGCAAGCTACCAAAAACATTCAGTACTTC. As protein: CASSLQATKNIQYF.